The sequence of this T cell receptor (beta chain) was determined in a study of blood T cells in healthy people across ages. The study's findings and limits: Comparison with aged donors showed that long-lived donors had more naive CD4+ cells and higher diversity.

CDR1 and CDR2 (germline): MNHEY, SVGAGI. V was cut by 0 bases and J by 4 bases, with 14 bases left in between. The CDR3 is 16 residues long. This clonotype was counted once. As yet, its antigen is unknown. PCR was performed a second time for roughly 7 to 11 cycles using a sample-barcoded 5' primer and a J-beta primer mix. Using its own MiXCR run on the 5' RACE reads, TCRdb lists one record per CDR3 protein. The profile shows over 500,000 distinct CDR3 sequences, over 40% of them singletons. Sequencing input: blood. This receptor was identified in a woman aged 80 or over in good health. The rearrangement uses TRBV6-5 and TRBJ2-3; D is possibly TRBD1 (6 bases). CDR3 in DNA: TGTGCCAGCAGTTACTCGTCCGGGACAAGGGCAGATACGCAGTATTTT. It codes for CASSYSSGTRADTQYF.